The 24 T cell receptor beta chains given below trace back to one sample, sequenced in a study of T-cell memory formation after mild COVID-19 (TCRdb year 2021). Preparation of the library involved 5' RACE. TCRdb shows the sequencer as Illumina NovaSeq 6000. TCRdb trimmed the raw reads at Q25, called clones with MiXCR and kept productive beta chains. A single entry per CDR3 protein holds the most common genes and DNA from its merged rows. The table for this sample lists 30,000 to 40,000 distinct CDR3 sequences; 11% of them were counted only once. The ten largest clones take up 25% to 30% of the sample. Sequencing was done on a sample of PBMCs or a T cell subset sorted from them (not recorded which). Receptor source: a man aged 18 to 29 who had mild COVID-19 (a few samples of this study predate the infection). The sample titles of this study are shuffled in the database, so cell type and time point are left out; the donor was told from shared clones.

Many counts were recorded for this clonotype. CDR3 coding DNA: TGTGCCAGCAGCCCACAGTACGAGCAGTACTTC. Translated, it gives CASSPQYEQYF. The V gene is TRBV7-2, the J gene TRBJ2-7; the D is unclear. V lost 5 bases and J lost 4, with 6 bases in between. The germline gives CDR1 SGHTA, CDR2 FQGNSA. The CDR3 sequence is 11 residues long.

This clonotype was found many times. This chain links TRBV7-9 with TRBJ2-7; 7 bases map to TRBD1. CDR3 length: 14 residues. In germline, CDR1 is SEHNR, CDR2 FQNEAQ (reference sequence). V lost 5 bases and J lost 0; bases outside the gene matches: 4. This CDR3 is CASSLQGSSYEQYF. In DNA form, the CDR3 reads TGTGCCAGCAGCCTACAGGGGAGCTCCTACGAGCAGTACTTC.

This clonotype was counted at least ten times. This chain uses TRBV4-2 with TRBJ2-3, with 8 bases matching TRBD1. The V and J ends lost 2 bases and 2 bases, in that order; junction bases with no gene match: 6. Germline values: CDR1 LGHNA, CDR2 YNFKEQ. This CDR3 region has 16 residues. The CDR3 nucleotides are TGTGCCAGCAGCCAATCCCCGGGACAGGACACAGATACGCAGTATTTT. It is translated as CASSQSPGQDTDTQYF.

At least ten counts were recorded for this clonotype. The chain has TRBV20-1 and TRBJ2-7, with D perhaps matching TRBD2 (6 bases). The CDR3 has 14 amino acids. The ends were cut back, 0 bases at V and 3 bases at J, with 12 bases in the middle. Looked up from germline, CDR1 is DFQATT and CDR2 is SNEGSKA (reference sequence). CDR3 in amino acids: CSARDLRGIYEQYF. CDR3 nucleotides: TGCAGTGCTAGAGATCTCCGGGGGATCTACGAGCAGTACTTC.

The chain joins TRBV11-2 to TRBJ2-2; D is perhaps TRBD1 or TRBD2 (5 bases each). CDR3 length equals 17 residues. In germline, CDR1 is SGHAT, CDR2 FQNNGV. V lost 1 base, J lost 5 bases, and 17 bases lay in between. CDR3 sequence reads: CASSLGPGQGWTGELFF. The CDR3 bases are TGTGCCAGCAGCTTAGGGCCGGGGCAGGGCTGGACCGGGGAGCTGTTTTTT.

This clonotype was observed at least ten times. This chain uses TRBV7-9 with TRBJ2-5; D might be TRBD1 (6 bases). Trimming stripped 4 bases from V and 5 bases from J, with 14 bases between. The length of the CDR3 is 14 residues. CDR1 is SEHNR, CDR2 FQNEAQ, per germline (reference sequence). CDR3 in amino acids: CASSYGGVRETQYF. The CDR3 DNA reads TGTGCCAGCAGCTATGGGGGCGTGAGGGAGACCCAGTACTTC.

This clonotype was counted many times. This chain uses TRBV20-1 with TRBJ2-1; 9 bases fit TRBD1. The junction had 10 bases not matched to a gene; V was cut back by 5 bases and J by 2 bases. The CDR3 sequence is 16 residues long. Germline CDR1 is DFQATT and CDR2 is SNEGSKA (reference sequence). CDR3 sequence (DNA): TGCAGTGCTCCCGGACAGGGGATTTTAACCTACAATGAGCAGTTCTTC. Translation gives CSAPGQGILTYNEQFF.

This clonotype was counted at least ten times. The chain links TRBV5-5 to TRBJ2-6; the D is unclear. Trimming pared 2 bases from V and 1 base from J, leaving 13 bases between. This CDR3 is 17 amino acids long. Germline V gene lookup returns CDR1 SGHKS and CDR2 YYEKEE (reference sequence). CDR3 region: CASSLRLSYSGANVLTF. DNA for the CDR3: TGTGCCAGCAGCTTAAGGCTGTCGTATTCTGGGGCCAACGTCCTGACTTTC.

This clonotype has a handful of counts. The CDR3 nucleotides read TGTGCCAGCAGCTTAGATCGGTTGGGTGGCTACACCTTC. Its protein is CASSLDRLGGYTF. This rearrangement joins TRBV11-2 to TRBJ1-2; the D is unclear. Germline V gene lookup returns CDR1 SGHAT and CDR2 FQNNGV. Trimming removed 0 bases from V and 7 bases from J, with 9 bases in between. This CDR3 region has 13 residues. Using reference TRBV11-2 and TRBJ1-2 for the parts outside the CDR3, the full variable domain is EAGVAQSPRYKIIEKRQSVAFWCNPISGHATLYWYQQILGQGPKLLIQFQNNGVVDDSQLPKDRFSAERLKGVDSTLKIQPAKLEDSAVYLCASSLDRLGGYTFGSGTRLTVV.

This clonotype is termed medium-sized (0.01 to 0.1%). CDR3 region: CSARLPGLAGGPEETQYF. In DNA form, the CDR3 reads TGCAGTGCTAGACTTCCCGGACTAGCGGGGGGGCCGGAGGAGACCCAGTACTTC. The V gene is TRBV20-1, the J gene TRBJ2-5; TRBD2 matches 15 bases. Germline V gene lookup returns CDR1 DFQATT and CDR2 SNEGSKA (reference sequence). V lost 2 bases and J lost 5; bases outside the gene matches: 12. The CDR3 spans 18 residues.

In its sample, this clonotype ranks as medium-sized. This chain connects TRBV4-3 to TRBJ2-3; perhaps D is TRBD1 or TRBD2 (5 bases each). From germline, CDR1 is LGHNA and CDR2 YSLEER. This CDR3 comprises 17 residues. V lost 0 bases to trimming and J lost 1 base, with 14 bases between them. As DNA, the CDR3 is TGCGCCAGCAGCCAAGATTGGGACGGCGGAGGCACAGATACGCAGTATTTT. It specifies CASSQDWDGGGTDTQYF.

This clonotype was seen ten or more times. The chain couples TRBV27 to TRBJ2-3; possibly TRBD2 for D (6 bases). The CDR3 extends over 16 amino acids. The ends were cut back, 2 bases at V and 5 bases at J, with 17 bases in the middle. The V gene's germline CDR1 is MNHEY and CDR2 SMNVEV (reference sequence). CDR3 amino acids: CASSLGVSSVRDTQYF. In nucleotides, the CDR3 is TGTGCCAGCAGTTTAGGCGTGTCTAGCGTGAGAGATACGCAGTATTTT.

This clonotype was observed many times. The chain links TRBV25-1 to TRBJ2-6; the D is unclear. V lost 4 bases to trimming and J lost 1 base, with 14 bases between them. Germline CDR1 reads MGHDK; CDR2 reads SYGVNS. This CDR3 is built from 17 residues. CDR3 bases: TGTGCCAGCAGTGCCCCTACACAAAGATCTGGGGCCAACGTCCTGACTTTC. It is translated as CASSAPTQRSGANVLTF.

This clonotype showed up many times. The genes are TRBV20-1 and TRBJ2-5; D is undetermined. Germline CDR1 and CDR2: DFQATT and SNEGSKA (reference sequence). The CDR3 extends over 13 amino acids. The V gene lost 3 bases and the J gene lost 4 bases, with 12 bases spanning the gap. In DNA, the CDR3 is TGCAGTGCTAGCGTCCCGGGCAGAGAGACCCAGTACTTC. Translation gives CSASVPGRETQYF.

This clonotype was observed at least ten times. V and J are TRBV20-1 and TRBJ1-4; D remains unclear. Germline lookup yields CDR1 DFQATT and CDR2 SNEGSKA (reference sequence). This CDR3 contains 14 residues. Trimming took 1 base from V and 11 from J, leaving 17 bases between them. CDR3 region: CSARVLASEGKLFF. CDR3 in DNA: TGCAGTGCTAGAGTGCTTGCCTCAGAAGGGAAACTGTTTTTT.

In its sample, this clonotype was seen many times. The chain joins TRBV3-1 to TRBJ1-3; 8 bases agree with TRBD1. V trimming: 4 bases; J trimming: 8 bases; junction bases outside the gene matches: 10. The CDR3 is 15 residues long. The V gene's germline CDR1 is LGHDT and CDR2 YNNKEL (reference sequence). DNA of the CDR3: TGTGCCAGCAGCCCCGGGACAGGTTCTTGGGACACCATATATTTT. Its translation: CASSPGTGSWDTIYF.

This clonotype showed up many times. The CDR3 sequence is CATMEGTDTQYF. In nucleotides, the CDR3 is TGTGCCACCATGGAGGGCACAGATACGCAGTATTTT. V gene TRBV7-6 combines with J gene TRBJ2-3; possible D gene TRBD2, 5 bases. This CDR3 has 12 residues. The ends were cut back, 10 bases at V and 1 base at J, with 9 bases in the middle. Germline CDR1 and CDR2: SGHVS and FNYEAQ. Variable domain in full (rest from reference TRBV7-6 and TRBJ2-3): GAGVSQSPRYKVTKRGQDVALRCDPISGHVSLYWYRQALGQGPEFLTYFNYEAQQDKSGLPNDRFSAERPEGSISTLTIQRTEQRDSAMYRCATMEGTDTQYFGPGTRLTVL.

This clonotype was counted at least ten times. The chain is built from TRBV3-1 and TRBJ2-3; D might be TRBD1 (5 bases). The CDR3 covers 15 residues. V was trimmed by 2 bases and J by 2 bases, leaving 11 bases between them. Germline values: CDR1 LGHDT, CDR2 YNNKEL (reference sequence). The CDR3 coding sequence is TGTGCCAGCAGCCAAAGGGGCTCCTACACAGATACGCAGTATTTT. As protein: CASSQRGSYTDTQYF.

The table lists this clonotype with many counts. As DNA, the CDR3 is TGTGCCAGCAGCTTTAGCGGGGGGGCCCAAAACATTCAGTACTTC. Translated, it gives CASSFSGGAQNIQYF. This sequence joins TRBV7-2 and TRBJ2-4; the match to TRBD2 covers 11 bases. The germline V gene has CDR1 SGHTA and CDR2 FQGNSA. This CDR3 is built from 15 residues. The ends lost 3 bases at V and 5 bases at J; junction bases unmatched: 3.

Many counts were recorded for this clonotype. CDR3 sequence reads: CASSPANEQFF. For the CDR3, the DNA is TGTGCCAGCAGCCCCGCCAATGAGCAGTTCTTC. This chain uses TRBV7-2 with TRBJ2-1; D not resolved. Germline V lookup: CDR1 SGHTA, CDR2 FQGNSA. Trimming cost V 5 bases and J 6 bases, with 5 bases left between them. This CDR3 is 11 amino acids long.

This clonotype was seen ten or more times. The V gene is TRBV20-1, the J gene TRBJ2-1; no definite D call. The CDR3 is 15 amino acids. Trimming stripped 6 bases from V and 9 bases from J, with 24 bases between. Germline-derived CDR1 and CDR2 are DFQATT and SNEGSKA (reference sequence). DNA for the CDR3: TGCAGTGCCCCCCCGGATAGGGATCACACCACTGAGCAGTTCTTC. Translated, it gives CSAPPDRDHTTEQFF.

The V call is TRBV12-3 or TRBV12-4, the J call TRBJ2-1; D is ambiguous. The CDR3 loop spans 12 amino acids. Trimming removed 3 bases at V and 8 bases at J, with 8 bases between. The CDR3 DNA reads TGTGCCAGCAGTTTTAGGGCCCATGAGCAGTTCTTC. Translated, it gives CASSFRAHEQFF.

This clonotype was seen many times. The chain uses TRBV6-4 and TRBJ1-1; possible D gene TRBD1, 5 bases. This CDR3 is built from 15 residues. The V end lost 7 bases, the J end lost 6 bases, and 21 bases lay between the germline ends. Germline V gives CDR1 MRHNA, CDR2 SNTAGT. CDR3 region: CASKAQEEGAAEAFF. The DNA of the CDR3 is TGTGCCAGCAAAGCACAGGAGGAAGGGGCCGCTGAAGCTTTCTTT.

By share, this clonotype counts as medium-sized. CDR3 nucleotides: TGTGCCAGTAGGAGTGCTGGGCCCTACACTGAAGCTTTCTTT. Translating it yields CASRSAGPYTEAFF. This chain joins TRBV19 and TRBJ1-1, with unresolved D. Germline assignment: CDR1 LNHDA and CDR2 SQIVND (reference sequence). Deletions cut 6 bases from V and 3 bases from J, with 14 bases between. The CDR3 totals 14 residues.